Listed below are T cell receptor beta chains from one sample, sequenced in a study of blood T cell repertoires in COVID-19. Only in-frame clones appear in the TCRdb table, and some are missing; sequencing was by immunoSEQ multiplex PCR. The sample records 140,000 or so clones, 80% to 90% being singletons. The sequencing input was PBMCs or T cells enriched from blood (not recorded which). All receptors come from a man aged 55 to 70 who had recovered from COVID-19. The CDR3 runs from the conserved cysteine through the conserved F or W. Fields, in order: J gene, V gene, clone size, D gene, CDR3 length, CDR3 DNA, CDR3 protein. The D gene is left open where the match is weak. Size is omitted from some rows. Given values are once, few, many or a class for expanded clones.

TRBJ1-3 | TRBV7-6 | . | TRBD1 | 15 | TGTGCCAGCGGCGGACAGGGAATCTCTGGAAACACCATATATTTT | CASGGQGISGNTIYF
TRBJ1-4 | TRBV2 | . | . | 12 | TGTGCCAGCAGTACAGTGTTTGAAAAACTGTTTTTT | CASSTVFEKLFF
TRBJ1-3 | TRBV7-9 | . | . | 13 | TGTGCCCGCGCTTCTAGTAAAGGAAACACCATATATTTT | CARASSKGNTIYF
TRBJ2-1 | TRBV7-3 | . | . | 13 | TGTGCCAGCAGCTTAACCTTTTACAATGAGCAGTTCTTC | CASSLTFYNEQFF
TRBJ2-7 | TRBV18 | few | . | 17 | TGTGCCAGCTCACCACCTGTGGCTGACTCTTCCTTCTACGAGCAGTACTTC | CASSPPVADSSFYEQYF
TRBJ2-7 | TRBV3-1/TRBV3-2 | . | TRBD2 | 15 | TGTGCCAGCAGCCAAGGGTGGGGGGGTGCTTACGAGCAGTACTTC | CASSQGWGGAYEQYF
TRBJ1-4 | TRBV28 | . | TRBD1 | 14 | TGTGCCAGCAGTCAACAGGGGTTCTGGGAAAAACTGTTTTTT | CASSQQGFWEKLFF
TRBJ1-2 | TRBV28 | few | TRBD1 | 15 | TGTGCCAGCAGTTTACCAGGGGGCGTAGGGTATGGCTACACCTTC | CASSLPGGVGYGYTF
TRBJ1-6 | TRBV6-1 | . | . | 16 | TGTGCCAGCAGTGAATACAGAACAACATACAATTCACCCCTCCACTTT | CASSEYRTTYNSPLHF
TRBJ2-1 | TRBV7-9 | . | . | 17 | TGTGCCAGCAGCTTAGACTCCCCCCTAGTTATTGGCAATGAGCAGTTCTTC | CASSLDSPLVIGNEQFF
TRBJ2-7 | TRBV5-8 | . | . | 12 | TGTGCCAGCAAACTAGCATCCTACGAGCAGTACTTC | CASKLASYEQYF
TRBJ2-1 | TRBV18 | . | TRBD2 | 15 | TGTGCCAGCTCACCGGGACTAGCGGGTGATAATGAGCAGTTCTTC | CASSPGLAGDNEQFF
TRBJ2-2 | TRBV6-5 | . | TRBD2 | 15 | TGTGCCAGCAGTTCGCCTACTAGCGGCCTTTGGGAGCTGTTTTTT | CASSSPTSGLWELFF
TRBJ1-2 | TRBV27 | . | . | 13 | TGTGCCAGCAGTTTATCCCAGGGGAGAGGCTACACCTTC | CASSLSQGRGYTF
TRBJ1-6 | TRBV5-6 | . | TRBD1 | 17 | TGTGCCAGCAGCTTACGGCAGGGGGCTTCCTATAATTCACCCCTCCACTTT | CASSLRQGASYNSPLHF
TRBJ1-4 | TRBV5-4 | . | TRBD1 | 15 | TGTGCCAGCAGCCAACGACAGGGATTAGATGAAAAACTGTTTTTT | CASSQRQGLDEKLFF
TRBJ1-3 | TRBV28 | . | . | 15 | TGTGCCAGCACCTACCCAGGGGCCCCTGGAAACACCATATATTTT | CASTYPGAPGNTIYF
TRBJ2-3 | TRBV24-1 | . | TRBD2 | 15 | TGTGCCACCAGTGACCCCGGGACTAGCGTAGATACGCAGTATTTT | CATSDPGTSVDTQYF
TRBJ2-3 | TRBV23-1 | . | TRBD1 | 21 | TGCGCCAGCAGTCCATCTGGGGCCTCTACCGGGACAGGGGGCCGGACAGATACGCAGTATTTT | CASSPSGASTGTGGRTDTQYF
TRBJ2-6 | TRBV6-4 | . | . | 18 | TGTGCCAGCCCCCGAAGGACTCTCGCCCCTCCTGGGGCCAACGTCCTGACTTTC | CASPRRTLAPPGANVLTF
TRBJ2-7 | TRBV20-1 | . | TRBD2 | 17 | TGCAGTGCTAGTGGGAGGGATGACTGGATGGTAGCCTACGAGCAGTACTTC | CSASGRDDWMVAYEQYF
TRBJ1-1 | TRBV11-2 | . | . | 11 | TGTGCCAGCAGCTTAGTAACTGAAGCTTTCTTT | CASSLVTEAFF
TRBJ1-2 | TRBV5-6 | . | TRBD1 | 17 | TGTGCCAGCAGCTTCAACCGCTTACAGGGGGCCTACTATGGCTACACCTTC | CASSFNRLQGAYYGYTF
TRBJ2-1 | TRBV6-5 | . | . | 11 | TGTGCCAGCAGCTCTTTCAATGAGCAGTTCTTC | CASSSFNEQFF
TRBJ2-7 | TRBV2 | . | . | 12 | TGTGCCAGCAGGTCCTCAGGCCACGAGCAGTACTTC | CASRSSGHEQYF
TRBJ2-7 | TRBV18 | once | TRBD1 | 16 | TGTGCCAGCTCACCTCTACCGGGACAGGGCACGGGGGAGCAGTACTTC | CASSPLPGQGTGEQYF
TRBJ2-3 | TRBV7-9 | . | TRBD2 | 15 | TGTGCCAGCAGCTTTTTACGGGGGGGCACAGATACGCAGTATTTT | CASSFLRGGTDTQYF
TRBJ2-3 | TRBV28 | . | TRBD2 | 16 | TGTGCCAGCAGTTTAGGGCTAGCGGGGCTCACAGATACGCAGTATTTT | CASSLGLAGLTDTQYF
TRBJ1-5 | TRBV2 | few | . | 14 | TGTGCCAGCAGGAGGTCGACGATCAATCAGCCCCAGCATTTT | CASRRSTINQPQHF
TRBJ1-6 | TRBV27 | . | . | 15 | TGTGCCAGCAGTTGGGGCAGGGTCTATAATTCACCCCTCCACTTT | CASSWGRVYNSPLHF
TRBJ2-2 | TRBV2 | . | . | 14 | TGTGCCAGCAGTGAAGCCGGGGGTCCCGGGGAGCTGTTTTTT | CASSEAGGPGELFF
TRBJ1-1 | TRBV18 | . | TRBD1 | 17 | TGTGCCAGCTCACCGTTACAGGGGGCGCGGGTTAACACTGAAGCTTTCTTT | CASSPLQGARVNTEAFF
TRBJ1-2 | TRBV28 | . | . | 15 | TGTGCCAGCTCATACACAGGGAAGTATAAGGATGGCTACACCTTC | CASSYTGKYKDGYTF
TRBJ1-1 | TRBV7-9 | . | . | 15 | TGTGCCAGCACCGGTTGGGGAGATATGAACACTGAAGCTTTCTTT | CASTGWGDMNTEAFF
TRBJ2-7 | TRBV5-6 | once | TRBD1 | 14 | TGTGCCAGCAGCCGAGCCGGGACAGGGGACGAGCAGTACTTC | CASSRAGTGDEQYF
TRBJ2-3 | TRBV19 | . | TRBD2 | 15 | TGTGCCAGTGCTAACTTGGCGGGAGGGGCAGATACGCAGTATTTT | CASANLAGGADTQYF
TRBJ1-1 | TRBV9 | . | TRBD1 | 14 | TGTGCCAGCAGCGTGGGACAGTTGAACACTGAAGCTTTCTTT | CASSVGQLNTEAFF
TRBJ2-2 | TRBV7-9 | few | TRBD2 | 18 | TGTGCCAGCAGCTCAACCCGCCCAGCGGGGGCCCACACCGGGGAGCTGTTTTTT | CASSSTRPAGAHTGELFF
TRBJ1-1 | TRBV18 | . | . | 13 | TGTGCCACCAAACCACAGGCGAACACTGAAGCTTTCTTT | CATKPQANTEAFF
TRBJ1-2 | TRBV28 | once | . | 13 | TGTGCCAGCAGTTTTCAAAGGGGCGATGGCTACACCTTC | CASSFQRGDGYTF
TRBJ2-3 | TRBV9 | . | . | 16 | TGTGCCAGCAGCGCGACGAGAGGTGAGGGCACAGATACGCAGTATTTT | CASSATRGEGTDTQYF